A selection of T cell receptor beta chains follows, all from one sample in a study of T cells in tuberculosis. Measured with immunoSEQ multiplex PCR; TCRdb has only the in-frame clones, and not every one. In the table there are around 30,000 clones, approximately 95% of which are singletons. The sample consisted of PBMCs. The receptor set was obtained from a donor between 5 and 29 years old with latent tuberculosis or without tuberculosis infection. The CDR3 runs from the conserved cysteine through the conserved F or W. The order of the fields is V gene, J gene, clone size, D gene, CDR3 DNA, CDR3 protein. D genes are given only for firm matches. Size tells how often a clone was seen (once, few, many) or the class of an expanded clone, and some rows leave it out.

TRBV29-1	TRBJ2-7	NA	NA	TGCAGCGTTGAGGCGGCTCCGCTCTACGAGCAGTACTTC	CSVEAAPLYEQYF
TRBV27	TRBJ2-3	NA	NA	TGTGCCAGCAGAACCCATTCGAGCAAGGGGGGGCGGGGAGATACGCAGTATTTT	CASRTHSSKGGRGDTQYF
TRBV27	TRBJ2-2	NA	TRBD1	TGTGCCAGCAGTCTAACGGGACAGGGTGGCTGGGAGCTGTTTTTT	CASSLTGQGGWELFF
TRBV6-4	TRBJ1-1	NA	TRBD1	TGTGCCAGCAGCAGACAGGGGTCGAACACTGAAGCTTTCTTT	CASSRQGSNTEAFF
TRBV7-8	TRBJ2-7	NA	NA	TGTGCCAGCAGCCTTACTAGCAGGATCGACGAGCAGTACTTC	CASSLTSRIDEQYF
TRBV2	TRBJ2-7	NA	TRBD2	TGTGCCAGCAGTAGCGGGGCGATCTCCTACGAGCAGTACTTC	CASSSGAISYEQYF
TRBV27	TRBJ2-3	few	TRBD2	TGTGCCAGCAGTTTTTTACGACTAGCGGGGGGGATTAGCACAGATACGCAGTATTTT	CASSFLRLAGGISTDTQYF
TRBV19	TRBJ2-7	NA	NA	TGTGCCAGTAGTATTGGTCAAGCGGGCTACGAGCAGTACTTC	CASSIGQAGYEQYF
TRBV10-3	TRBJ2-7	NA	TRBD2	TGTGCCACCTTTAGCGGGAGGGATGGTGGGGATAGCTCCTACGAGCAGTACTTC	CATFSGRDGGDSSYEQYF
TRBV7-9	TRBJ2-3	NA	TRBD2	TGTGCCAGCAGCTTAGGTAGCAGAGCGGGGTCCCAGGATACGCAGTATTTT	CASSLGSRAGSQDTQYF